The rows below give T cell receptor beta chains drawn from one sample of a study of spatial heterogeneity in lung cancer. TCRdb ran MiXCR on the 5' RACE reads and lists one entry per CDR3 protein. The sample comprises about 80,000 distinct CDR3 sequences, roughly 8% of which are singletons, and under 8% rests with the top ten. The sample consisted of PBMCs, taken at surgery. Receptors were obtained from a male donor with early-stage non-small cell lung cancer. Both conserved end residues are part of each CDR3.

V | CDR3
TRBV7-2 | CASSLDGGRLKF
TRBV30 | CAWSRDLGYQETQYF
TRBV20-1 | CSARKTGDTEAFF
TRBV6-5 | CASRPRGISNSPLHF
TRBV10-2 | CASSATGLVTGELFF
TRBV6-1 | CASSASGNYEQYF
TRBV11-2 | CASSLGGQSQPQHF
TRBV7-2 | CASSSFHEDTIYF
TRBV29-1 | CSVETGGDEKLFF
TRBV5-1 | CASSWDRVLNTEAFF
TRBV27 | CASTTRGSKNIQYF
TRBV6-2/TRBV6-3 | CASSSTPGVAEAFF
TRBV10-3 | CATGGSGNQPQHF
TRBV5-4 | CASSSSRNTGELFF
TRBV19 | CASSAGTGRVNTEAFF
TRBV20-1 | CSAGTGRADTQYF
TRBV2 | CASSESPGTGPSNTEAFF
TRBV9 | CASSVAASGSGEQFF
TRBV12-3/TRBV12-4 | CASSRTRDTYGYTF
TRBV7-8 | CASSLAAAGGPENEQFF
TRBV18 | CASSRTGDHEQYF
TRBV5-1 | CASTRAGDNSPLHF